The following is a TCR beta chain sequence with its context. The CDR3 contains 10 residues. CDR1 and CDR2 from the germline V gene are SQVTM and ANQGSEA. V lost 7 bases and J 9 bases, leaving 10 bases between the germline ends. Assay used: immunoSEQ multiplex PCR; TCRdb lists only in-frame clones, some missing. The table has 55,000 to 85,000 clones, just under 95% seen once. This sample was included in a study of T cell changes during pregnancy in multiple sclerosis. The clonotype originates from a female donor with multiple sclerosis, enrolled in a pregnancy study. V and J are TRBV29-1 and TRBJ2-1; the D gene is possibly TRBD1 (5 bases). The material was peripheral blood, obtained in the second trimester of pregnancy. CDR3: CSAWTSEQFF. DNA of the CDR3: TGCAGCGCCTGGACATCTGAGCAGTTCTTC.